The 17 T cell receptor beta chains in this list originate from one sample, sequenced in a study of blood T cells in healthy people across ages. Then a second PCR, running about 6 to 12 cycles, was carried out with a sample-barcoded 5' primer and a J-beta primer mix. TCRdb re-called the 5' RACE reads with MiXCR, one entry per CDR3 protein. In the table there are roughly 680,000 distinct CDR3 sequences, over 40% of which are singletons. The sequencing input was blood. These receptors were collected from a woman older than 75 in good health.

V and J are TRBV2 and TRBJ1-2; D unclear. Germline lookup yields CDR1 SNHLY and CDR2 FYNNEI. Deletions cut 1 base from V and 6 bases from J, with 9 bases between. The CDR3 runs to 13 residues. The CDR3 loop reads CASSEGHPNGYTF. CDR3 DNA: TGTGCCAGCAGTGAAGGCCACCCCAATGGCTACACCTTC.

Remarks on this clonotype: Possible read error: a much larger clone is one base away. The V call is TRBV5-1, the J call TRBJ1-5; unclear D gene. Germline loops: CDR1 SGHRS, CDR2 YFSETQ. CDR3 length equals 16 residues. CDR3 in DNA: TGCGCCTGCAGCCCCGGTACAGCTGGAAGCAATCAGCCCCAGCATTTT. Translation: CACSPGTAGSNQPQHF.

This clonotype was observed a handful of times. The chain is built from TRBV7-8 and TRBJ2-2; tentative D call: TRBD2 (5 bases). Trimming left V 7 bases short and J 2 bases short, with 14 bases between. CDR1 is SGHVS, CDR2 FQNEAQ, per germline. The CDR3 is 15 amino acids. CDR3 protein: CASTGLGTNTGELFF. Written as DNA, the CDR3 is TGTGCCAGCACCGGACTGGGAACAAACACCGGGGAGCTGTTTTTT.

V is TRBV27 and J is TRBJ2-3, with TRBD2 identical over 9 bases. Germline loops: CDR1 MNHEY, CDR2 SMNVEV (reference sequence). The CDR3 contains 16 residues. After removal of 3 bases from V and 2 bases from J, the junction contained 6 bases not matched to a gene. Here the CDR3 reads CASSFSGGRFTDTQYF. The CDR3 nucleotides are TGTGCCAGCAGTTTTAGCGGGGGACGATTCACAGATACGCAGTATTTT.

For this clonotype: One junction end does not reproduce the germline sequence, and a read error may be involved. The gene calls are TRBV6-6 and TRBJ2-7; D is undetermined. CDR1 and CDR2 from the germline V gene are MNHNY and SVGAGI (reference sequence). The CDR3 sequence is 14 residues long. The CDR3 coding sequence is TGTGCCAGTAGTTACGGAGACAACTCCTACGAGCAGTACTTC. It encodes CASSYGDNSYEQYF.

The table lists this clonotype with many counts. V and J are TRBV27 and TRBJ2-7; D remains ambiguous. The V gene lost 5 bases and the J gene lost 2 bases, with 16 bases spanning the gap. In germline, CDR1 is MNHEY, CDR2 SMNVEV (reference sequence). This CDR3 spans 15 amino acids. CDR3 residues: CASSNESYLTYEQYF. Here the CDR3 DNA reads TGTGCCAGCAGTAACGAGTCATACCTCACCTACGAGCAGTACTTC.

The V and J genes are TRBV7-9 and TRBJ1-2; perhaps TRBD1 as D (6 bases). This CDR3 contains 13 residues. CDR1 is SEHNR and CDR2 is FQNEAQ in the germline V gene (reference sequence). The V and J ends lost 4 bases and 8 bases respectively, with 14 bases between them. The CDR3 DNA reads TGTGCCAGCAGCTCAGACAGGTTGCACGGCTACACCTTC. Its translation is CASSSDRLHGYTF. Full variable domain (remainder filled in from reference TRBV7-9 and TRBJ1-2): DTGVSQNPRHKITKRGQNVTFRCDPISEHNRLYWYRQTLGQGPEFLTYFQNEAQLEKSRLLSDRFSAERPKGSFSTLEIQRTEQGDSAMYLCASSSDRLHGYTFGSGTRLTVV.

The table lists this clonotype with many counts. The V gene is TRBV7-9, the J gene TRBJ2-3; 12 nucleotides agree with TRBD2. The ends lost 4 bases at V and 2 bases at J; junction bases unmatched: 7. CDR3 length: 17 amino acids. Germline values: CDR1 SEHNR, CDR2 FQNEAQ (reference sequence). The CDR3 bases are TGTGCCAGCAGCTCCTCGGGACTAGCGGGCATCACAGATACGCAGTATTTT. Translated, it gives CASSSSGLAGITDTQYF.

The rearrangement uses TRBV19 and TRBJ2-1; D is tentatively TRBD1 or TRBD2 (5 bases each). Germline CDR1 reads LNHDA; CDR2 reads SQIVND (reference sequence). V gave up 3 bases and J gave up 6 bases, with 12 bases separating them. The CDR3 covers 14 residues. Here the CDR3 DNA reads TGTGCCAGTAGTATCCGGGGCCCCTTCAATGAGCAGTTCTTC. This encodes CASSIRGPFNEQFF.

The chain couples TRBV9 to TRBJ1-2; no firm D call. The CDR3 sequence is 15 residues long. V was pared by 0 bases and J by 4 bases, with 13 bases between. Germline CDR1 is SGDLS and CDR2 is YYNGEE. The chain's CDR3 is CASSVGNGGSYGYTF. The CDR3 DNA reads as TGTGCCAGCAGCGTAGGTAATGGAGGGTCCTATGGCTACACCTTC.

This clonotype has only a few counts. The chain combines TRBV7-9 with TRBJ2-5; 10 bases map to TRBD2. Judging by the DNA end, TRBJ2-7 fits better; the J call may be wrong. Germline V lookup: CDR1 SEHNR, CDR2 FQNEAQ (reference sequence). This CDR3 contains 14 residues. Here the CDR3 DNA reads TGTGCCAGCAGCTTAGTAGCGGGAGGCGGCGAGCAGTACTTC. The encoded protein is CASSLVAGGGEQYF.

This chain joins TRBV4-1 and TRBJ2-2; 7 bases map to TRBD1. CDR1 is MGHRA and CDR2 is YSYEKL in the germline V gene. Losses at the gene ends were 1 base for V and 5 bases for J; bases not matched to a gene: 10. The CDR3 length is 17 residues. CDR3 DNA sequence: TGCGCCAGCAGCCAAGGGATGACAGGGATTAGAACCGGGGAGCTGTTTTTT. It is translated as CASSQGMTGIRTGELFF.

The CDR3 DNA sequence: TGCGCCAGCAGCAGGAACCCCCGGGACAGGACAGTGTGGACGAACACCGGGGAGCTGTTTTTT. Translated: CASSRNPRDRTVWTNTGELFF. This chain connects TRBV5-1 to TRBJ2-2; 8 nucleotides agree with TRBD1. Germline CDR1 is SGHRS and CDR2 is YFSETQ. The CDR3 length is 21 residues. V lost 4 bases to trimming and J lost 0 bases; unmatched junction nucleotides: 20.

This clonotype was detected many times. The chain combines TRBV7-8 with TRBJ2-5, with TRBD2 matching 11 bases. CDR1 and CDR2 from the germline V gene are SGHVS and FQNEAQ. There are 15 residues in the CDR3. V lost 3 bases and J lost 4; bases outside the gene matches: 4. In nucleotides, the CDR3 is TGTGCCAGCAGCTTTCGACTAGCGGGACGAGAGACCCAGTACTTC. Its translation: CASSFRLAGRETQYF.

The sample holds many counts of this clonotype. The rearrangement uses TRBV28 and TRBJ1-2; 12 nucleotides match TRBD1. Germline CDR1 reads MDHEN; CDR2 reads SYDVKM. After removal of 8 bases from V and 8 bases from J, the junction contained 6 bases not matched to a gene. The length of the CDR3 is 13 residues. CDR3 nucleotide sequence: TGTGCCAGCGGAGGGGGACAGGGGGCCGGCTACACCTTC. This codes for CASGGGQGAGYTF.

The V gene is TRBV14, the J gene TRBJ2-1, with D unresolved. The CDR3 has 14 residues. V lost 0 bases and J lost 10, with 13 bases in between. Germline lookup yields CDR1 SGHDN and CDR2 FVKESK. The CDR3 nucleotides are TGTGCCAGCAGCCAAGATCTCCCACCTACCGAGCAGTTCTTC. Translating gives CASSQDLPPTEQFF.

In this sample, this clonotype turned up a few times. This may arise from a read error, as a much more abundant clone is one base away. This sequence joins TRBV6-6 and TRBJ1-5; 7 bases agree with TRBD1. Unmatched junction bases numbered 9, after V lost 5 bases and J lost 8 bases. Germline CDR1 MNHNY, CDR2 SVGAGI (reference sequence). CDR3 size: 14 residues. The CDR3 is CASSDEIQGKPQHF. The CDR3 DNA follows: TGTGCCAGCAGTGACGAGATACAGGGGAAGCCCCAGCATTTT.